Reported below is one T cell receptor (beta chain). Its antigen is still unknown. In germline, CDR1 is SEHNR, CDR2 FQNEAQ (reference sequence). This CDR3 region has 17 residues. V was pared by 1 base and J by 2 bases, with 16 bases between. CD4+ cells of the naive, central memory, regulatory and stem cell-like memory types were sorted via CD45RO/CCR7/CD25/CD127/CD95/CD27. This record belongs to a study of beta chain features in type 1 diabetes. Study context: Approximately 100 million sorted cells were examined across all samples. Findings and limits, study-wide: At VDJ recombination sites, type 1 diabetes patients had fewer insertions and more deleted nucleotides. Significant though moderate, a shortening of TCRB CDR3s appeared in all four CD4+ subsets of Type 1 diabetes patients.

Every bit of the isolated RNA underwent reverse transcription, so sequencing read expressed TCRB transcripts. Data came from immunoSEQ multiplex PCR; TCRdb stores just in-frame clones and leaves some out. Found here are more than 130,000 clones, 6.9% of them singletons; the top ten hold about 1.5%. The receptor comes from a woman aged 25 to 39 in good health. Input material: central memory CD4+ T cells from blood. The chain joins TRBV7-9 to TRBJ2-3; D is ambiguous. The CDR3 region is CASSLGAQYRITDTQYF. CDR3 nucleotide sequence: TGTGCCAGCAGCTTAGGGGCCCAGTATAGAATCACAGATACGCAGTATTTT.